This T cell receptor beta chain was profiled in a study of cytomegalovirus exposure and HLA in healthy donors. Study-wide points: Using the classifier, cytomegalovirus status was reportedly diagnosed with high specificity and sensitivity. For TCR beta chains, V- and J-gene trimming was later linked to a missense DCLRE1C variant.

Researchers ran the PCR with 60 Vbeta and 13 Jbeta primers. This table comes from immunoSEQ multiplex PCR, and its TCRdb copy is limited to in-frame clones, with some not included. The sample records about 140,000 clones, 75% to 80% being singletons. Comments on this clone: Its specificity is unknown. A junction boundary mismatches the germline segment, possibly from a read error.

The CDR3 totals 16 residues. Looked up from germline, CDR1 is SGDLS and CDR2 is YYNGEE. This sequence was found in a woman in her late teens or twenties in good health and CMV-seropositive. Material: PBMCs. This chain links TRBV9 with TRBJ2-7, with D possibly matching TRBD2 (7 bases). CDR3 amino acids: CASSVAPGGSSHEQYF. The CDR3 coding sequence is TGTGCCAGCAGCGTAGCTCCGGGGGGCTCCTCCCACGAGCAGTACTTC.